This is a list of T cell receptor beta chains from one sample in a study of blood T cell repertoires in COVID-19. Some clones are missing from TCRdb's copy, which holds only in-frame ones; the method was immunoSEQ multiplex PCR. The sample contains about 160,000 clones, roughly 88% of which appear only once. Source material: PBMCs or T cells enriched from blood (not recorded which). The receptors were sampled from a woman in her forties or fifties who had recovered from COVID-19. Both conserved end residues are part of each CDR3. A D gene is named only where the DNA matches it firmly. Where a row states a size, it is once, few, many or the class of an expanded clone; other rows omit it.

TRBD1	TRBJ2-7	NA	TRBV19	CASSPGTGSFYEQYF	TGTGCCAGTAGCCCCGGGACAGGATCTTTCTACGAGCAGTACTTC
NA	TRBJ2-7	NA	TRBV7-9	CASSLDQGSYEQYF	TGTGCCAGCAGCTTAGATCAGGGCTCCTACGAGCAGTACTTC
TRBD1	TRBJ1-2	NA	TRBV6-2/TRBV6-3	CASSYSATGDSYGYTF	TGTGCCAGCAGTTACAGTGCGACAGGGGATAGCTATGGCTACACCTTC
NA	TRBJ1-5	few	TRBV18	CASSPDYTMRGNQPQHF	TGTGCCAGCTCACCAGATTATACTATGAGGGGCAATCAGCCCCAGCATTTT
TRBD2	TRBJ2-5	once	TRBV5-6	CASSSGLAARETQYF	TGTGCCAGCAGTTCCGGACTAGCAGCTCGGGAGACCCAGTACTTC
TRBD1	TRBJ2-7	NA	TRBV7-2	CASNRQGASEQYF	TGTGCCAGCAACAGACAGGGGGCGAGCGAGCAGTACTTC
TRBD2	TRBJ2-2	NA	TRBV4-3	CASSQDGSGANTGELFF	TGCGCCAGCAGCCAAGATGGAAGCGGGGCGAACACCGGGGAGCTGTTTTTT
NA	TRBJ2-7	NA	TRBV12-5	CASGSPGQQRDYEQYF	TGTGCTAGTGGTTCCCCAGGACAGCAGAGGGACTACGAGCAGTACTTC
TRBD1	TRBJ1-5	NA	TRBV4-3	CASSQGQGGSQPQHF	TGCGCCAGCAGCCAAGGACAGGGTGGAAGTCAGCCCCAGCATTTT
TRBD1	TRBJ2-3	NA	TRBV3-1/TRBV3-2	CARGHRDRVTDTQYF	TGTGCCAGGGGGCACCGGGACAGGGTAACAGATACGCAGTATTTT
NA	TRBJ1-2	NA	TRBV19	CASSAQGNYGYTF	TGTGCCAGTAGTGCACAGGGAAACTATGGCTACACCTTC
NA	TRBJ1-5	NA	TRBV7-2	CASSLAHQELYNQPQHF	TGTGCCAGCAGCTTAGCGCATCAGGAACTGTACAATCAGCCCCAGCATTTT
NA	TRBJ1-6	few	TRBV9	CASSAQVSNSPLHF	TGTGCCAGCAGCGCACAGGTTTCTAATTCACCCCTCCACTTT
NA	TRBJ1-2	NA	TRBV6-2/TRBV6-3	CASSYPGTSNYGYTF	TGTGCCAGCAGTTACCCCGGGACTTCTAACTATGGCTACACCTTC
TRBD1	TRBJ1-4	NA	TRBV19	CASSILTGAGEKLFF	TGTGCCAGTAGTATCCTGACAGGGGCGGGCGAAAAACTGTTTTTT
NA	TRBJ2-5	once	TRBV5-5	CASSSQGVETQYF	TGTGCCAGCAGCTCACAGGGTGTGGAGACCCAGTACTTC
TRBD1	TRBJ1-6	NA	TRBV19	CASRTGQGRNSPLHF	TGTGCCAGTAGGACGGGACAGGGAAGGAATTCACCCCTCCACTTT
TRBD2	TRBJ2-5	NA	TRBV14	CASSQASGGAVTQYF	TGTGCCAGCAGCCAAGCTAGCGGGGGGGCGGTGACCCAGTACTTC
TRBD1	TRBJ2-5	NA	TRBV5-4	CASTQDRAGETQYF	TGTGCCAGCACCCAGGACAGGGCTGGGGAGACCCAGTACTTC
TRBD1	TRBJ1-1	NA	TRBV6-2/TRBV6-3	CASSSNRQGTITEAFF	TGTGCCAGCAGCAGCAACCGACAGGGAACTATTACTGAAGCTTTCTTT
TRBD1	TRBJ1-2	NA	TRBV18	CASSNKGQGPNYGYTF	TGTGCCAGCTCAAACAAAGGACAGGGTCCTAACTATGGCTACACCTTC
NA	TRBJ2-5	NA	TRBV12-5	CASGGRGPQETQYF	TGTGCTAGTGGTGGAAGGGGTCCGCAAGAGACCCAGTACTTC
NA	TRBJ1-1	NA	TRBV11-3	CASSLTGNTEAFF	TGTGCCAGCAGCCTTACAGGGAACACTGAAGCTTTCTTT
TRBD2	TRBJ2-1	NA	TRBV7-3	CASSAGLAGLNEQFF	TGTGCCAGCAGCGCCGGACTAGCGGGCCTCAATGAGCAGTTCTTC
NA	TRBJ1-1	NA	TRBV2	CASGQSNTEAFF	TGTGCCAGCGGACAGTCGAACACTGAAGCTTTCTTT
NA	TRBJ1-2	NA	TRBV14	CASSQDGGKRRYGYTF	TGTGCCAGCAGCCAAGATGGGGGCAAGCGCCGGTATGGCTACACCTTC
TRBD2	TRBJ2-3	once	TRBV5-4	CASSLERGALTDTQYF	TGTGCCAGCAGCTTGGAGCGGGGGGCCCTCACAGATACGCAGTATTTT
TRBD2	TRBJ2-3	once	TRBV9	CASSVRVTSESTDTQYF	TGTGCCAGCAGCGTAAGGGTAACTAGCGAAAGCACAGATACGCAGTATTTT
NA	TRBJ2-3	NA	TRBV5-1	CASSSGDLRTDTQYF	TGCGCCAGCAGCTCCGGGGACTTGCGCACAGATACGCAGTATTTT
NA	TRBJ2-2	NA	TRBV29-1	CSVTGGTGELFF	TGCAGCGTCACCGGGGGAACCGGGGAGCTGTTTTTT
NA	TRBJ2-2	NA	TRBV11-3	CASSARQGWSTGELFF	TGTGCCAGCAGCGCGAGGCAGGGGTGGAGCACCGGGGAGCTGTTTTTT